A single TCR beta chain is shown here with its context. The sample comes from a study of blood T cell repertoires in COVID-19. Overall study: Samples taken during acute and convalescent COVID-19 were collected in the United States, Italy and Spain.

The CDR3 contains 15 residues. Per germline, CDR1 MNHNS and CDR2 SASEGT. V was clipped by 1 base and J by 4 bases, with 14 bases between them. In the original processing: Estimation of nucleated cell counts was performed using reference gene primer amplification. Clones were read by immunoSEQ multiplex PCR, and TCRdb kept only the in-frame ones, dropping some. From that table come the V and J calls and clone size; the DNA was used to work out D and trimming. The repertoire holds 110,000 or so clones, with around 83% as singletons. This clonotype was sampled from a woman older than 75 with acute or convalescent COVID-19. The sample consisted of peripheral blood. The chain carries TRBV6-1 and TRBJ2-7; possibly TRBD2 for D (6 bases). The CDR3 nucleotides read TGTGCCAGCAGTGAAGGTCCCGGGAGTCCGTACGAGCAGTACTTC. It codes for CASSEGPGSPYEQYF.